These T cell receptor beta chains were read from a single sample in a study of OX40 agonist ivuxolimab in advanced cancers. Some clones are missing from TCRdb's copy, which holds only in-frame ones; the method was immunoSEQ multiplex PCR. The sample shows tens of thousands of clones, around 90% of them seen only once. The input for sequencing was CD4+ or CD8+ T cells sorted from blood, taken in a trial of the OX40 agonist ivuxolimab. The source of these receptors is an adult with an advanced solid tumor such as melanoma, head and neck, liver or kidney cancer. Each CDR3 is given with its conserved first and last residue. D genes are given only for firm matches. Part of the rows lack a size; the others show once, few, many or a class for expanded clones.

d_call: .
v_call: TRBV27
j_call: TRBJ2-6
clone_size: .
cdr3_length: 12
cdr3_aa: CASRSGANVLTF
cdr3_nt: TGTGCCAGCCGGTCTGGGGCCAACGTCCTGACTTTC

d_call: .
v_call: TRBV6-5
j_call: TRBJ1-2
clone_size: .
cdr3_length: 14
cdr3_aa: CAISESPRNYGYTF
cdr3_nt: TGTGCCATCAGTGAGTCGCCCCGGAACTATGGCTACACCTTC

d_call: TRBD1
v_call: TRBV6-5
j_call: TRBJ1-2
clone_size: .
cdr3_length: 13
cdr3_aa: CASSIGTGDGYTF
cdr3_nt: TGTGCCAGCAGTATAGGGACAGGGGATGGCTACACCTTC

d_call: .
v_call: TRBV4-1
j_call: TRBJ2-1
clone_size: .
cdr3_length: 17
cdr3_aa: CASSQAIFRSSYNEQFF
cdr3_nt: TGCGCCAGCAGCCAAGCCATTTTCCGCAGCTCCTACAATGAGCAGTTCTTC

d_call: TRBD1
v_call: TRBV27
j_call: TRBJ1-2
clone_size: .
cdr3_length: 16
cdr3_aa: CASSFEGTGGFYGYTF
cdr3_nt: TGTGCCAGCAGTTTCGAGGGGACAGGGGGTTTCTATGGCTACACCTTC

d_call: TRBD1
v_call: TRBV7-9
j_call: TRBJ2-1
clone_size: .
cdr3_length: 16
cdr3_aa: CASNLRGTGIYNEQFF
cdr3_nt: TGTGCCAGCAATTTGCGGGGGACAGGGATCTACAATGAGCAGTTCTTC

d_call: TRBD2
v_call: TRBV13
j_call: TRBJ2-7
clone_size: once
cdr3_length: 15
cdr3_aa: CASSLGRLAGDEQYF
cdr3_nt: TGTGCCAGCAGCTTAGGCCGCCTAGCGGGGGACGAGCAGTACTTC

d_call: .
v_call: TRBV7-9
j_call: TRBJ1-6
clone_size: .
cdr3_length: 13
cdr3_aa: CASSFPAWSPLHF
cdr3_nt: TGTGCCAGCAGCTTCCCCGCCTGGTCTCCCCTCCACTTT

d_call: TRBD2
v_call: TRBV11-2
j_call: TRBJ2-1
clone_size: .
cdr3_length: 16
cdr3_aa: CASSAKVGRADHEQFF
cdr3_nt: TGTGCCAGCAGCGCGAAAGTCGGGAGGGCCGACCATGAGCAGTTCTTC

d_call: TRBD1
v_call: TRBV5-6
j_call: TRBJ1-2
clone_size: .
cdr3_length: 16
cdr3_aa: CASRLRPGQGTFGYTF
cdr3_nt: TGTGCCAGCAGGCTTCGCCCCGGACAGGGGACCTTTGGCTACACCTTC

d_call: .
v_call: TRBV15
j_call: TRBJ2-3
clone_size: .
cdr3_length: 14
cdr3_aa: CATSTRQSTDTQYF
cdr3_nt: TGTGCCACCAGCACACGACAAAGCACAGATACGCAGTATTTT

d_call: .
v_call: TRBV25-1
j_call: TRBJ1-2
clone_size: .
cdr3_length: 15
cdr3_aa: CASSELGSSDYGYTF
cdr3_nt: TGTGCCAGCAGTGAATTAGGGAGTTCTGACTATGGCTACACCTTC

d_call: .
v_call: TRBV6-5
j_call: TRBJ2-1
clone_size: .
cdr3_length: 14
cdr3_aa: CASLRASSYNEQFF
cdr3_nt: TGTGCCAGCTTACGGGCTAGCTCCTACAATGAGCAGTTCTTC

d_call: TRBD2
v_call: TRBV27
j_call: TRBJ2-1
clone_size: .
cdr3_length: 15
cdr3_aa: CASSRTSGNYNEQFF
cdr3_nt: TGTGCCAGCAGTCGGACTAGCGGGAACTACAATGAGCAGTTCTTC

d_call: .
v_call: TRBV7-3
j_call: TRBJ2-3
clone_size: .
cdr3_length: 15
cdr3_aa: CASSLTADNTDTQYF
cdr3_nt: TGTGCCAGCAGCTTAACCGCGGACAACACAGATACGCAGTATTTT

d_call: TRBD2
v_call: TRBV30
j_call: TRBJ2-3
clone_size: .
cdr3_length: 13
cdr3_aa: CAWTSGGTDTQYF
cdr3_nt: TGTGCCTGGACTAGCGGGGGCACAGATACGCAGTATTTT